The T cell receptor beta chain under discussion was sequenced for a study of T cell repertoires in cytomegalovirus infection. About the study: Matching HLA type and CMV infection were both indicated by public TCR beta signatures.

CDR3 length equals 16 residues. The germline CDR1 and CDR2 sequences are SGHTA and FQGTGA. V was clipped by 2 bases and J by 6 bases, with 20 bases between them. This clonotype came up many times. Antigen unknown. In TCRdb, the reads were re-called with MiXCR into one record per CDR3 protein. The table records about 260,000 distinct CDR3 sequences, 12% to 15% of them present only once. Study-level points and caveats: Cumulative public TCR beta family frequency identified carriers of CMV plus the relevant HLA.

The rearrangement links TRBV7-3 to TRBJ2-7; D unresolved. This receptor was identified in a human donor in good health (CMV status not recorded). Some clones in this sample may be carry-over from other donors' samples. The sequenced sample consisted of PBMCs. The CDR3 DNA reads as TGTGCCAGCAGCTTATTAGTCTCCATCGGGTCGGGCGAGCAGTACTTC. Protein product: CASSLLVSIGSGEQYF.